Shown below are 2 T cell receptor beta chains from a single sample sequenced in a study of graft-versus-host responses after intestinal transplantation. What these receptors recognize is not known. Measured with immunoSEQ multiplex PCR; TCRdb has only the in-frame clones, and not every one. The table lists over 45,000 clones, almost 95% of them singletons. The source was unstimulated CD4+ T cells sorted from spleen or lymph node cells, collected before transplant. These receptors all stem from a human donor who was the organ donor for an intestinal transplant.

The chain links TRBV18 to TRBJ2-1; perhaps TRBD1 as D (6 bases). With 0 bases removed from V and 5 bases from J, the gap between germline ends came to 11 bases. Germline-derived CDR1 and CDR2 are KGHSH and LQKENI. CDR3 size: 15 residues. The CDR3 is CASSPPQGYHNEQFF. The CDR3 DNA follows: TGTGCCAGCTCACCACCGCAGGGGTACCACAATGAGCAGTTCTTC.

The CDR3 region has the DNA TGCGCCAGCAGCCAAGGGCGGGCCAGGGGCCAAGAGACCCAGTACTTC. It specifies CASSQGRARGQETQYF. This chain joins TRBV4-1 and TRBJ2-5; the D gene is possibly TRBD1 (6 bases). Germline values: CDR1 MGHRA, CDR2 YSYEKL. Deletions cut 1 base from V and 1 base from J, with 13 bases between. The CDR3 loop spans 16 amino acids.